These 16 T cell receptor beta chains originate from one sample sequenced in a study of regulatory dendritic cells for organ transplantation. Sequencing used immunoSEQ multiplex PCR; TCRdb keeps in-frame clones, though not all of them. The sample shows 28,000 or so clones, around 83% of them seen only once. The sequenced sample was naive CD4+ T cells from blood. Stated subset: CD45RA+ naive T cells. The receptors stem from a human donor in good health.

This clone was detected once. This sequence joins TRBV7-2 and TRBJ1-2; 8 nucleotides align to TRBD1. The germline V gene encodes CDR1 SGHTA and CDR2 FQGNSA. This CDR3 is built from 14 residues. Trimming cost V 4 bases and J 7 bases; bases outside gene matches: 8. The CDR3 DNA is TGTGCCAGCAGCTCAGACAGGGGATCAGCTGGCTACACCTTC. Its protein is CASSSDRGSAGYTF.

This clone was counted a few times. The chain combines TRBV4-3 with TRBJ2-2, with TRBD2 as a possible D gene (6 bases). This CDR3 is built from 16 residues. Germline V lookup: CDR1 LGHNA, CDR2 YSLEER. The V gene lost 0 bases and the J gene lost 3 bases, with 11 bases spanning the gap. CDR3 sequence reads: CASSQDPLAYTGELFF. DNA of the CDR3: TGCGCCAGCAGCCAAGACCCACTAGCTTACACCGGGGAGCTGTTTTTT.

The V gene is TRBV7-3, the J gene TRBJ2-1; TRBD1 matches at 8 bases. Germline V lookup: CDR1 SGHTA, CDR2 FQGTGA. The CDR3 loop spans 13 amino acids. Trimming at V came to 3 bases and at J to 6 bases, leaving 1 base not matched to a gene. The CDR3 nucleotides are TGTGCCAGCAGCTTCGGGACAGGCAATGAGCAGTTCTTC. Its translation: CASSFGTGNEQFF.

Only one count was recorded for this clone. This chain links TRBV6-5 with TRBJ1-3, with D hard to call. The V end lost 0 bases, the J end lost 4 bases, and 4 bases lay between the germline ends. The CDR3 totals 13 residues. The germline CDR1 and CDR2 sequences are MNHEY and SVGAGI. CDR3 region: CASSYSQGNTIYF. The DNA of the CDR3 is TGTGCCAGCAGTTACTCGCAGGGAAACACCATATATTTT.

This rearrangement joins TRBV7-2 to TRBJ1-2; TRBD1 is a possible D gene (5 bases). This CDR3 has 12 amino acids. Trimming stripped 1 base from V and 5 bases from J, with 5 bases between. The germline gives CDR1 SGHTA, CDR2 FQGNSA. CDR3 DNA: TGTGCCAGCAGCTTAGGACAGTATGGCTACACCTTC. Protein product: CASSLGQYGYTF.

The rearrangement links TRBV27 to TRBJ1-2; tentative D call: TRBD1 (6 bases). The CDR3 runs to 13 residues. Per germline, CDR1 MNHEY and CDR2 SMNVEV (reference sequence). Trimming stripped 2 bases from V and 7 bases from J, with 11 bases between. CDR3 region: CASSLRGIGGYTF. The CDR3 DNA sequence: TGTGCCAGCAGTTTAAGGGGGATTGGTGGCTACACCTTC.

DNA of the CDR3: TGTGCCAGCACGGAGGTGGGAGAGACCCAGTACTTC. The encoded protein is CASTEVGETQYF. The chain carries TRBV6-1 and TRBJ2-5; D may be TRBD2 (5 bases). Germline V gives CDR1 MNHNS, CDR2 SASEGT. CDR3 length: 12 residues. The V and J ends lost 7 bases and 4 bases respectively, with 10 bases between them.

This clone is a singleton in its sample. The chain recombines TRBV5-1 with TRBJ2-5; 8 bases fit TRBD2. This CDR3 contains 15 residues. Looked up from germline, CDR1 is SGHRS and CDR2 is YFSETQ. With 0 bases clipped from V and 5 bases from J, the junction kept 6 bases outside the gene matches. The CDR3 sequence: CASSLGGLASETQYF. In nucleotides, the CDR3 is TGCGCCAGCAGCTTGGGCGGACTAGCTTCGGAGACCCAGTACTTC.

V is TRBV28 and J is TRBJ1-6; 7 bases map to TRBD1. The ends lost 4 bases at V and 9 bases at J; junction bases unmatched: 12. Germline V lookup: CDR1 MDHEN, CDR2 SYDVKM. CDR3 size: 16 residues. Written as DNA, the CDR3 is TGTGCCAGCAGTTCGGGCCGCACAGGGGTCGGTTCACCCCTCCACTTT. Translating gives CASSSGRTGVGSPLHF.

The rearrangement uses TRBV10-2 and TRBJ2-2, with TRBD1 as a possible D gene (6 bases). The germline CDR1 and CDR2 sequences are WSHSY and SAAADI. V lost 6 bases, J lost 5 bases, and 13 bases lay in between. CDR3 length: 14 residues. The CDR3 loop is CASSSGAGTGELFF. The CDR3 coding sequence is TGCGCCAGCAGCTCAGGGGCCGGGACCGGGGAGCTGTTTTTT.

The J gene is TRBJ1-2, the V gene TRBV5-1; D is possibly TRBD1 (6 bases). CDR3 length: 14 residues. Germline values: CDR1 SGHRS, CDR2 YFSETQ. Trimming removed 2 bases at V and 0 bases at J, with 8 bases between. CDR3 amino acids: CASSLSGANYGYTF. The DNA for the CDR3 is TGCGCCAGCAGCTTATCAGGGGCTAACTATGGCTACACCTTC.

This sequence joins TRBV5-4 and TRBJ2-1, with D possibly being TRBD2 (6 bases). Trimming took 4 bases from V and 5 from J, leaving 16 bases between them. Looked up from germline, CDR1 is SGHNT and CDR2 is YYREEE (reference sequence). This CDR3 comprises 15 residues. CDR3 bases: TGTGCCAGCAGCCCGAGGGGCGGGGACGACAATGAGCAGTTCTTC. Amino acid sequence: CASSPRGGDDNEQFF.

The chain couples TRBV7-9 to TRBJ1-2, with 9 bases fitting TRBD1. The CDR3 runs 14 residues. The germline V gene has CDR1 SEHNR and CDR2 FQNEAQ (reference sequence). Unmatched junction bases numbered 3, after V lost 4 bases and J lost 3 bases. The CDR3 DNA reads as TGTGCCAGCAGCTCCCGGGACAGGGACTATGGCTACACCTTC. Its translation is CASSSRDRDYGYTF.

This clone was detected only a few times. The genes are TRBV6-5 and TRBJ2-2, with 9 bases matching TRBD1. There are 15 residues in the CDR3. Germline lookup yields CDR1 MNHEY and CDR2 SVGAGI. Trimming removed 5 bases from V and 6 bases from J; junction bases left unmatched: 7. DNA of the CDR3: TGTGCCAGCAGTCCCAGGACAGGGGCGGCCGGGGAGCTGTTTTTT. Translating gives CASSPRTGAAGELFF.

This chain links TRBV6-1 with TRBJ2-3; the D gene is possibly TRBD1 (5 bases). The V and J ends lost 3 bases and 0 bases respectively, with 13 bases between them. Germline CDR1 is MNHNS and CDR2 is SASEGT. The CDR3 has 16 residues. Here the CDR3 DNA reads TGTGCCAGCAGTGACCCGGGTGGGGCCAGCACAGATACGCAGTATTTT. This encodes CASSDPGGASTDTQYF.

This chain uses TRBV2 with TRBJ1-2, with TRBD1 as a possible D gene (5 bases). The CDR3 sequence is 17 residues long. V lost 10 bases, J lost 3 bases, and 27 bases lay in between. Germline-derived CDR1 and CDR2 are SNHLY and FYNNEI. CDR3 region: CATVRGDTFLSDYGYTF. Here the CDR3 DNA reads TGTGCCACCGTGCGGGGGGATACCTTCCTATCGGACTATGGCTACACCTTC.